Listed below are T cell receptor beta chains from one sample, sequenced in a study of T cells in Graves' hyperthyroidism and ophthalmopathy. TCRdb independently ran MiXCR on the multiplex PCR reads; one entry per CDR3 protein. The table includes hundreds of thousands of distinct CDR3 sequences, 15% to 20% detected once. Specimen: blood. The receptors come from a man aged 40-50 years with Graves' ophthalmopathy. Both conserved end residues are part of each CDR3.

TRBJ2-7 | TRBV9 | CASSLRGGTGMNEQYF
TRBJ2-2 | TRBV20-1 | CSARQPGELFF
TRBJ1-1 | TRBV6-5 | CASSYSGRTDMNTEAFF
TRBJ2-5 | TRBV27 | CASSSNRGLETQYF
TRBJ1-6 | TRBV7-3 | CASSRGGVDSPLHF
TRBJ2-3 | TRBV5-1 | CASSGGGGSDTQYF
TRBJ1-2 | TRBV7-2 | CASSSPGFNYGYTF
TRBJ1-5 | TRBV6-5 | CASSYRRNQPQHF
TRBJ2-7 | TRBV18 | CASIGGRLGREQYF
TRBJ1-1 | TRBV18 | CASSPGSRTHEAFF
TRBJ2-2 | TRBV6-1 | CASSWRLAGEDTGELFF
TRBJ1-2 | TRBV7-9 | CASSPPTGWNGYTF
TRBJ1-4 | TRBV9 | CASSAGQGSLSNEKLFF
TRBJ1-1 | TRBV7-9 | CASSWGGGVNTEAFF
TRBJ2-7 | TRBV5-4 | CASSHRPGQGAGYEQYF
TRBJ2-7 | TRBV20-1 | CSARDSSGIYEQYF
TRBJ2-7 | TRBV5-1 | CARDIGSYEQYF
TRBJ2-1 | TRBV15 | CATSSVGLRDNEQFF
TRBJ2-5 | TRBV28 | CASSRTGTGGETQYF
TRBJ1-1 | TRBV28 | CASRSGLLGNTEAFF
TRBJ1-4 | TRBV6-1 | CASSRGTGKLFF
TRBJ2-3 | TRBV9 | CASSMNGASTDTQYF
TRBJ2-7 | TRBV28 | CASSPTGQGLLEQYF
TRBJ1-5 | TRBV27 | CASSPLGAGGGNQPQHF
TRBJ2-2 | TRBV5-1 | CASSLYGRIDTGELFF
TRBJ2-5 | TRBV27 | CASRNPGQGAEETQYF
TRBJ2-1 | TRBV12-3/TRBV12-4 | CASVLAGTHNEQFF
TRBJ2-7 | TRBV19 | CASRELAGSSYEQYF
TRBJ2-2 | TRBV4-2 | CASSHGQANTGELFF
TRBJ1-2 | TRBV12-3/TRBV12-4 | CASSLPRGHGYTF
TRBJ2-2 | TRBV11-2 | CASSLGTSGGSGELFF
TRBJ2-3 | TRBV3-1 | CASSQGSGSTDTQYF
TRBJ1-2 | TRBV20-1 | CSVGGSLYGYTF
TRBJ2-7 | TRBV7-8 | CASSPDYSYEQYF
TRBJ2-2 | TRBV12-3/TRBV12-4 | CASRHSGGTNTGELFF
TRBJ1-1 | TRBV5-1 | CASSGDTTNTEAFF
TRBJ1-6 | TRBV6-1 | CASSENQGTGVNSPLHF
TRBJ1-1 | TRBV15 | CATSLKGSGTEAFF
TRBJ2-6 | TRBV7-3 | CASSPNRAGANVLTF
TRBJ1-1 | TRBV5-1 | CASSSSGLGTEAFF
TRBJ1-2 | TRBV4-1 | CASSQSGLGAGGYTF
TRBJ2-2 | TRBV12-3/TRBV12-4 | CASSPISGSQTGELFF
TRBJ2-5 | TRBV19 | CASAGSPETQYF
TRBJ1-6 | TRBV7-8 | CASSPTPGTGRRTPLHF
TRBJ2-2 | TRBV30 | CAWRGIGTGELFF
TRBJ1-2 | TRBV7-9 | CASSPQGARNYGYTF
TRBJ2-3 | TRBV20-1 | CSARLPPGRSGTDTQYF
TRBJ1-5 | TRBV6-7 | CASSYQGFHPPQHF
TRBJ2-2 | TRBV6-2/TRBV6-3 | CASSYSGGSTGELFF
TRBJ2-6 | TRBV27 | CATSRNSGANVLTF
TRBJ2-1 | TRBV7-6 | CASSLGVAGTAYNEQFF
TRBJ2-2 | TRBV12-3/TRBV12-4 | CASSLKPKLAGGHLGDGELFF
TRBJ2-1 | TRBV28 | CASSQDRGLPNEQFF
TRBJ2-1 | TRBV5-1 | CASSFGGGGGNEQFF
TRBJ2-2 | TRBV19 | CASSPSRDTGTGELFF